This T cell receptor (beta chain) was observed in a study of naive and memory T cell subsets (dated by TCRdb to 2017 to 2019). Notes on the research overall: An open-source, UMI-based TCR alpha and beta sequencing pipeline was applied to sorted naive and memory peripheral blood T cell subsets. IgG serology results and the functional CMV T cell responses were in complete agreement. RNA was DNase-treated and reverse transcribed with TCR constant-region primers, mostly using SuperScript III. Findings and caveats that apply to the study as a whole: Following error correction, more than 85% of naive TCR sequences occurred only once, which made naive abundance distributions much steeper than those of memory subsets. Naive repertoires, especially CD8, contained a few larger clonotypes, possibly memory cells re-expressing CD45RA. RNA-based TCR counts may be influenced by expression changes linked to T cell activation and differentiation. The repertoire findings for the naive and memory subsets could not be validated against a ground truth, as none was available. Gini index rose and Shannon and inverse Simpson diversity fell from naive through CM, EM and EMRA in both CD4 and CD8 cells. Clonotypes were defined as single alpha or beta chain sequences, not paired alpha/beta receptors. TCR abundance followed a power law whose exponent differed between naive and memory subsets but was consistent across the three individuals.

Including cysteine and phenylalanine, the CDR3 has 13 amino acids. This entry keeps only the CDR3 DNA: 39 bases, framed from base 1. The V end loses 4 bases and the J end loses 6 bases, and a stretch of 9 bases separates them. Taken from the germline V gene, the CDR1 and CDR2 loops are SNHLY and FYNNEI. From the second PCR step onward, the TCR alpha chain libraries and the TCR beta chain libraries were amplified separately. To determine each donor's CMV status, fresh PBMCs were stimulated overnight with CMV viral lysate, and IFNgamma production from CD4+ T cells was then assessed. Miltenyi beads were used first to positively select CD4 T cells, and CD8 T cells were then positively selected from the CD4-negative fraction. After staining for CD3, CD4, CD8, CD45RA, CD27 and a live/dead dye, cells were sorted on a BD Aria II into four subsets based on CD45RA and CD27. Blood was obtained from a few healthy volunteers, and the blood from each volunteer was fractionated into CD4 and CD8 T cells and subsequently into four differentiation subsets. About 120 ml of peripheral blood was drawn per donor, and PBMC were isolated by Ficoll-Paque PLUS density-gradient centrifugation. After sorting, cells were lysed in RLT buffer, RNA was extracted using a Qiagen RNeasy kit, and the extracted RNA was stored at -80 degrees C.

Library preparation used UMI-ligation and nested PCR. To cover both TRBC1 and TRBC2, the beta constant-region primer consisted of an equimolar mix of two oligonucleotides. A single-stranded oligonucleotide bearing the SP2 primer plus a 12-nucleotide UMI was ligated onto the 3' end of the cDNA by T4 RNA ligase 1. The ligated cDNA went through four rounds of PCR with nested alpha and beta constant-region primers together with the SP2 primer. The ligation reaction was incubated at 16°C for roughly 18-24 hours. PCR2 was typically performed as a SYBR Green qPCR and was stopped at a predetermined threshold so that over-amplification was prevented. All purifications after the first were performed with Agencourt AMPure XP magnetic beads. Libraries were quantified by Qubit and checked on a TapeStation, where a main peak was expected near 650 bp. Pooled libraries were sequenced on an Illumina MiSeq with v2 2x251 paired-end kits, typically giving roughly 0.95-2.3 million reads per sample. Libraries were pooled at about 4.3 nM per sample, and 5-7% PhiX was added to improve cluster recognition. In the paper's pipeline: Decombinator assigned V and J genes to Demultiplexor-processed FASTQ reads by tag matching, allowing a single base-pair mismatch. Collapsinator used UMIs to correct both sequencing errors and frequency errors arising from PCR heterogeneity. CDR3Translator translated TCRs and extracted CDR3s from the conserved cysteine to the FGXG phenylalanine, flagging non-productive sequences. Repertoires were subsampled to equal numbers of UMI-defined TCRs before Gini, Shannon entropy and inverse Simpson indices were calculated. Power-law fits to clonotype abundance distributions were performed by maximum likelihood within the linear range. For one naive CD8 sample, the pipeline and MIGEC produced similar UMI counts, unique TCR numbers and clonal distributions. In one analysis, naive TCRs that were also found in any memory subset of the same donor were excluded from the naive repertoire. Repertoires were searched for approximately 7,000 CMV-associated CDR3 sequences compiled from VDJdb and a published dataset. In TCRdb, the public reads were trimmed at Q25 with fastp and aligned with MiXCR, with productive beta chains retained. Each entry merges the rows of one CDR3 protein and shows their most common DNA and genes. These V and J calls are TCRdb output, not the study's own analysis. This sample lists 140,000 to 150,000 distinct CDR3 sequences; approximately 15% were detected once. The ten largest account for about 0.13% of the sample.

This clonotype turned up a few times. Its antigen is currently not known. Per-nucleotide qualities are absent, and no much larger clonotype sits a single base away. The chain employs TRBV2 and TRBJ2-2, with no reliable assignment of the D segment. Sequencing used naive CD4+ T cells from blood. The cell subset or site label of this sample denotes: naive T cells, CD45RA high CD27+. The receptor's source is a human donor in good health. The nucleotide sequence reads TGTGCCAGCAGTGTAAATGTCGCCGGGGAGCTGTTTTTT. This sequence encodes CASSVNVAGELFF.